Detailed here is one T cell receptor beta chain. Its antigen is undetermined. This CDR3 contains 14 residues. Trimming took 6 bases from V and 5 from J; bases not matched to a gene: 8. Per germline, CDR1 DFQATT and CDR2 SNEGSKA (reference sequence). The sample originates from a study of T cells after yellow fever vaccination. Study-level results: Overall, a small share of clonotypes was seen in both CD4 and CD8 compartments. Researchers report a weaker secondary response that nonetheless peaked faster, day 5 versus 15.

TCRdb called the 5' RACE reads again in MiXCR, with one record for every CDR3 protein. The sample includes about 350,000 distinct CDR3 sequences, roughly 8.3% of them seen just once. The source of this sequence is a man aged 18 to 30 who received the YFV17D yellow fever vaccine. The chain has TRBV20-1 and TRBJ2-5; 11 bases fit TRBD1. Sequenced here: PBMCs, sampled about 49 days after the first yellow fever vaccination. This CDR3 is CSAPRTGGAETQYF. The CDR3 DNA is TGCAGTGCCCCACGGACAGGGGGCGCGGAGACCCAGTACTTC.